This T cell receptor (beta chain) was sequenced in a study of T cell changes during pregnancy in multiple sclerosis. Germline lookup yields CDR1 KGHSY and CDR2 FQNENV. V shed 3 bases and J shed 1 base, with 12 bases lying between them. The CDR3 totals 15 residues. The repertoire was sequenced with immunoSEQ multiplex PCR; TCRdb's copy has only in-frame clones and lacks some. Among about 36,000 clones listed, more than 70% were seen once. This chain connects TRBV16 to TRBJ1-2; a weak D match, TRBD1 (6 bases). Source: CD8+ T cells from peripheral blood mononuclear cells, taken in the third trimester of pregnancy. The source of this sequence is a female donor with multiple sclerosis, enrolled in a pregnancy study. CDR3 protein: CASSHRTEINYGYTF. DNA for the CDR3: TGTGCCAGCAGCCACCGGACAGAGATTAACTATGGCTACACCTTC.